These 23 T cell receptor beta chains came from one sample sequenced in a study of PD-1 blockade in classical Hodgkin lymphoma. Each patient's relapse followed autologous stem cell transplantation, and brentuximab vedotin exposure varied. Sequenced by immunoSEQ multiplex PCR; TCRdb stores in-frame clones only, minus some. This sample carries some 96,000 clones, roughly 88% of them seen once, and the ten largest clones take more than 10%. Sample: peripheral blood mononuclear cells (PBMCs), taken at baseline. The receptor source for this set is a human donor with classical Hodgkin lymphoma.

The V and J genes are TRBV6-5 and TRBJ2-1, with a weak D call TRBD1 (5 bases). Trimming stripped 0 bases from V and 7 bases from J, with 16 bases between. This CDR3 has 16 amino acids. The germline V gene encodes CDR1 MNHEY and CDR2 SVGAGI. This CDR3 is CASSYSNVQGSNEQFF. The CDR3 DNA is TGTGCCAGCAGTTACTCGAACGTGCAGGGTAGTAATGAGCAGTTCTTC.

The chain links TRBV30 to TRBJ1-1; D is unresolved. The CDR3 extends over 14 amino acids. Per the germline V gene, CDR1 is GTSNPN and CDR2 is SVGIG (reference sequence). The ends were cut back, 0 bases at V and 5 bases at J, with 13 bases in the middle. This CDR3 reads CAWSVLGSRTEAFF. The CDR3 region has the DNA TGTGCCTGGAGTGTACTTGGGAGTCGGACTGAAGCTTTCTTT.

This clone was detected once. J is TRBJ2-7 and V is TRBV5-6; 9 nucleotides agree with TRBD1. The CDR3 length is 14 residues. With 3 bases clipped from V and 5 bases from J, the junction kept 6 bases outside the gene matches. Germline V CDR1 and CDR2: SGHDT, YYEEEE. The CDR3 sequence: CASSYKDRGHEQYF. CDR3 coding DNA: TGTGCCAGCAGCTATAAGGACAGGGGACACGAGCAGTACTTC.

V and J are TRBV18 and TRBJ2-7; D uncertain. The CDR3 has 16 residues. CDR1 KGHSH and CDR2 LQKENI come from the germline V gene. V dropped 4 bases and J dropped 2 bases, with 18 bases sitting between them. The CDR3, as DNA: TGTGCCAGCTCACAAACCCCGTTAGATACTACCTACGAGCAGTACTTC. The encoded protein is CASSQTPLDTTYEQYF.

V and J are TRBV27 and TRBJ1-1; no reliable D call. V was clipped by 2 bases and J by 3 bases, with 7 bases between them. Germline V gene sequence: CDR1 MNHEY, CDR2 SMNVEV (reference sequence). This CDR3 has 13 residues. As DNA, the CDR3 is TGTGCCAGCAGTTTACGGGTTCACACTGAAGCTTTCTTT. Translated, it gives CASSLRVHTEAFF.

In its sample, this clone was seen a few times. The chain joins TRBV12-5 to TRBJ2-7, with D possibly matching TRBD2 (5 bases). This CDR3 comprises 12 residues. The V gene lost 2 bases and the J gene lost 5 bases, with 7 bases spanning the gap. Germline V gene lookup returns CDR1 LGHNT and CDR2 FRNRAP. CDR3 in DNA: TGTGCTAGTGGTTTGTCGAGGGACGAGCAGTACTTC. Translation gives CASGLSRDEQYF.

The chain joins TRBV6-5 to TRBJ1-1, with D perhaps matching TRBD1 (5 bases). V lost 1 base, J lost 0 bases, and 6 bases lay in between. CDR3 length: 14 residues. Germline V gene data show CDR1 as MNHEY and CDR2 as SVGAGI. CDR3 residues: CASSYWGVNTEAFF. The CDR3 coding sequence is TGTGCCAGCAGTTACTGGGGGGTGAACACTGAAGCTTTCTTT.

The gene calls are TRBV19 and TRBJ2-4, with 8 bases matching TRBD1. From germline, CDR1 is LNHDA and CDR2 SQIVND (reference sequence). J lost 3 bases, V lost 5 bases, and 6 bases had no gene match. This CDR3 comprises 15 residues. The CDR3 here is CASSPQGDGKNIQYF. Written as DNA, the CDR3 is TGTGCCAGTAGTCCACAGGGGGATGGCAAAAACATTCAGTACTTC.

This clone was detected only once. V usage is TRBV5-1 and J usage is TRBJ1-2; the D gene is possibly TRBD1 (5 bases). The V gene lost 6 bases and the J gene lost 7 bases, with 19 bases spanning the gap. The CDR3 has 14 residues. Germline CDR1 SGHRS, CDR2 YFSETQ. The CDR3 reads CASNPAGGLVGYTF. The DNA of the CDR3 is TGCGCCAGCAACCCGGCCGGGGGGTTGGTTGGCTACACCTTC.

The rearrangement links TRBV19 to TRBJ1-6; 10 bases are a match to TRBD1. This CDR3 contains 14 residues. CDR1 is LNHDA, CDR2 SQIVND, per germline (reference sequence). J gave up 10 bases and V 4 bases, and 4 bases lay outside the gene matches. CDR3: CASSTGQGGSPLHF. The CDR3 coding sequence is TGTGCCAGTAGTACCGGACAGGGGGGGTCACCCCTCCACTTT.

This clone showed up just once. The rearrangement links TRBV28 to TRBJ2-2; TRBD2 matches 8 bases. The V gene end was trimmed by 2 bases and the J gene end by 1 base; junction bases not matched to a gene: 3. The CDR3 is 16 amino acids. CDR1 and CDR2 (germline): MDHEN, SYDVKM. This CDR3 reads CASSLRLAGNTGELFF. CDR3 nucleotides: TGTGCCAGCAGTTTAAGGCTAGCGGGGAACACCGGGGAGCTGTTTTTT. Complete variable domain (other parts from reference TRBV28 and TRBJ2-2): DVKVTQSSRYLVKRTGEKVFLECVQDMDHENMFWYRQDPGLGLRLIYFSYDVKMKEKGDIPEGYSVSREKKERFSLILESASTNQTSMYLCASSLRLAGNTGELFFGEGSRLTVL.

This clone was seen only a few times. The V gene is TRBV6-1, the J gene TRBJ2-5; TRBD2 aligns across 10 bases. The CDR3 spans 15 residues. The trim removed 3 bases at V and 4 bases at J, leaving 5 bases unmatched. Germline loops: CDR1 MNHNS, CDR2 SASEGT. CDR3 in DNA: TGTGCCAGCAGTGAGGCTAGCGGGAGTCTAGAGACCCAGTACTTC. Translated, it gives CASSEASGSLETQYF.

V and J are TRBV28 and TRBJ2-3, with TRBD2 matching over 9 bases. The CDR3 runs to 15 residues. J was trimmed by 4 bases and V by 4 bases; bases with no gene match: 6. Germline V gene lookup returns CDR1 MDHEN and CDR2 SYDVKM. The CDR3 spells CASSSLAGASDTQYF. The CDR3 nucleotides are TGTGCCAGCAGTTCCTTAGCGGGAGCCTCAGATACGCAGTATTTT.

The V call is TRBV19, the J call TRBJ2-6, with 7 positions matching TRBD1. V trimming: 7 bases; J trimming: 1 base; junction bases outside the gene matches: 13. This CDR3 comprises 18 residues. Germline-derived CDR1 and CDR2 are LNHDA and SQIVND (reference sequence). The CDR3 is CASTNLGRGSSGANVLTF. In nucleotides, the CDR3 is TGTGCCAGTACTAATCTTGGCAGGGGGTCGTCTGGGGCCAACGTCCTGACTTTC.

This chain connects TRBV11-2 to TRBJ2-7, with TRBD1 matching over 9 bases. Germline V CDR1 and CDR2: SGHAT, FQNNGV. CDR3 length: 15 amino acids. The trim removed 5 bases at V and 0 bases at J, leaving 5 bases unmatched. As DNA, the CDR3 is TGTGCCAGCAGCACTGGGACAGGGCCCTCCTACGAGCAGTACTTC. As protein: CASSTGTGPSYEQYF.

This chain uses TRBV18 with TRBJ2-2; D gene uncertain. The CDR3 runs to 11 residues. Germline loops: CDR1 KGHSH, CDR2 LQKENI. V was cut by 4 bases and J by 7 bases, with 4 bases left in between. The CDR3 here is CASSRDGELFF. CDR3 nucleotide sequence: TGTGCCAGCTCACGCGACGGGGAGCTGTTTTTT.

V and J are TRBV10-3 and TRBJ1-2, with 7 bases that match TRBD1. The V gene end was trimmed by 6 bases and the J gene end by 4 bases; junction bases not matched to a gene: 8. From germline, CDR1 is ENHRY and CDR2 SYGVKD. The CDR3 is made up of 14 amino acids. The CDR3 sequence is CAISPQGSAYGYTF. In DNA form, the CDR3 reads TGTGCCATCAGCCCACAGGGGTCCGCCTATGGCTACACCTTC.

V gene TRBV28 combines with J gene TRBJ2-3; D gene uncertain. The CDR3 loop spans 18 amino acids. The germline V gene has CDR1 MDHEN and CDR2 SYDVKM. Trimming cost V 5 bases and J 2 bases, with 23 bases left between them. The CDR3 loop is CASSKPLQTRFFTDTQYF. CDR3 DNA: TGTGCCAGCAGTAAGCCTCTACAGACAAGGTTCTTCACAGATACGCAGTATTTT.

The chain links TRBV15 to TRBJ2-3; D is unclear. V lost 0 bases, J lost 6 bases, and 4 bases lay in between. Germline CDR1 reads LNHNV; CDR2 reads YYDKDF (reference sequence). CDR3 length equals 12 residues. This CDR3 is CATSRDFDTQYF. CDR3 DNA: TGTGCCACCAGCAGAGATTTTGATACGCAGTATTTT.

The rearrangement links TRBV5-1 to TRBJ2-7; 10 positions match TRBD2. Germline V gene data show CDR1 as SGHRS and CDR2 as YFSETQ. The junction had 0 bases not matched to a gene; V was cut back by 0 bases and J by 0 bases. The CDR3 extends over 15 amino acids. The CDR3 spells CASSLASGSSYEQYF. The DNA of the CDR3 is TGCGCCAGCAGCTTGGCTAGCGGGAGCTCCTACGAGCAGTACTTC.

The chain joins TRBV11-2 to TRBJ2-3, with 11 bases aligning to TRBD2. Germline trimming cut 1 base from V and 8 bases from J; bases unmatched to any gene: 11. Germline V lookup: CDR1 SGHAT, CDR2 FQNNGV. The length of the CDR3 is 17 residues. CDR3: CASSLGTSGPPGVTQYF. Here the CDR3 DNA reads TGTGCCAGCAGCTTAGGGACTAGCGGGCCACCGGGGGTTACGCAGTATTTT.

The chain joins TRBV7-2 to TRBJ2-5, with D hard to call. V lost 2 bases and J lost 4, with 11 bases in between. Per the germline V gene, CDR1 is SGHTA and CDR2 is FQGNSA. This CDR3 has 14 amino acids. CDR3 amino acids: CASSLFAARETQYF. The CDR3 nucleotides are TGTGCCAGCAGCTTATTTGCAGCCCGAGAGACCCAGTACTTC.

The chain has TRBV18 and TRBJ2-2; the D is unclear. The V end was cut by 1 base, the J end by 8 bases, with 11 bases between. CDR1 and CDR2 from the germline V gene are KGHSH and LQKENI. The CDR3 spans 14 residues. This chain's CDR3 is CASSPLQTSGELFF. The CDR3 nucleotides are TGTGCCAGCTCACCACTCCAGACCTCGGGGGAGCTGTTTTTT.